This TCR beta chain was recovered during a study of glioma-infiltrating T cells after dendritic cell vaccination (dated by TCRdb to about 2016). In the study overall: Of the 15 glioblastoma patients in the cohort, all drawn from Phase I and II dendritic cell vaccination trials, 9 were newly diagnosed and 6 had recurrent disease. Autologous tumor lysate-pulsed dendritic cell vaccination was administered to the patients between the early 2000s and the early 2010s. To make the vaccine, monocyte-derived dendritic cells were cultured for less than nine days with IL-4 and GM-CSF and then pulsed overnight with autologous tumor lysate. Each patient got three intradermal injections of the dendritic cell vaccine, spaced at biweekly intervals, in the arm below the axilla. In glioblastoma patients vaccinated with dendritic cells, deep sequencing of TCR beta CDR3 regions served to measure the amount of tumor-infiltrating lymphocytes and to compare repertoires between tumor and blood. Survival after dendritic cell vaccination was correlated with TCR sequencing metrics, such as TIL content and the overlap between tumor and blood repertoires.

TCRB CDR3 regions were amplified from about 2 ug genomic DNA, or all available DNA if less, using the immunoSEQ assay. Multiplex PCR used 60 forward primers for TCR V beta segments and 13 reverse primers for J beta segments. To estimate the number of reads per starting template, synthetic control templates were added to each sample at limiting dilution. Reads of 87 bp were generated by sequencing on the Illumina HiSeq System. The paper's data handling went like this. PCR and sequencing errors were removed by a nearest neighbor algorithm that merged closely related sequences. TCR overlap was measured as the percentage of unique tumor TCR beta sequences also present in the same patient's peripheral blood. TCRdb holds this immuneACCESS table with in-frame rearrangements only. Some clones are missing; in checked studies, unresolved V genes explain under half, and the rest has no known cause. V and J calls and clone size are as listed in that table; D and trimming were resolved from the DNA. For this sample there are roughly 100,000 clones; around 83% appear just once. The ten largest clones add up to 5.5% to 8% of the sample.

Sequences SGHRS (CDR1) and YFSETQ (CDR2) are obtained from the germline V gene. The CDR3 starts with the cysteine, ends with the phenylalanine, and has 15 residues. The retained sequence is limited to the CDR3, 45 bases, with the frame set at the first base. Deletion took 0 bases off V and 1 base off J, with a span of 10 bases between the germline ends. This clone occurred once. Its antigen is currently not known. Base quality data are lacking; no much larger clone is found one base away. General findings and caveats noted by the study authors: After dendritic cell vaccination, a higher estimated pretreatment TIL content predicted longer time to progression and longer overall survival. The TCR overlap response model with three groups was called speculative and said to need prospective validation. No direct relationship between TCR clonality and survival was found, suggesting that a diverse polyclonal response may matter. The cohort was small and heterogeneous, few patients had complete blood and tumor sets, and even fewer had initial-recurrent tumor pairs.

The time point label, read with the paper, signifies: after dendritic cell vaccination, including at tumor progression/relapse. To be selected, patients needed enough residual fresh-frozen tumor tissue and more than two years of available survival data. An isocitrate dehydrogenase mutation was not carried by any of the glioblastoma patients, although molecular status was otherwise variable. PBMC were collected before vaccination, two weeks after the third vaccination, and at tumor progression if progression occurred. The Qiagen DNeasy Blood extraction Kit was used for extraction of genomic DNA. The V and J segments used are TRBV5-1 and TRBJ1-1, and perhaps TRBD1 as D gene, on 6 matching bases. Material: blood, obtained after dendritic cell vaccination. This TCR was sampled from a human donor with glioblastoma. The nucleotide sequence is given as TGCGCCAGCAGCTTGGCCCCGGGACAGAACACTGAAGCTTTCTTT. Protein translation: CASSLAPGQNTEAFF.